Listed below are T cell receptor beta chains from one sample, sequenced in a study of immune characterization of retroperitoneal liposarcoma. Each CDR3 protein gets one entry after TCRdb re-called the PCR reads with MiXCR. The sample has fewer than 13,000 distinct CDR3 sequences; 25% to 30% are singletons. The specimen sequenced was tumor tissue. These receptors all come from a male donor with retroperitoneal liposarcoma. The CDR3 runs from the conserved cysteine through the conserved F or W. The D gene is left open where the match is weak. Clone size is not always given. Where it is, it says once, few, many or a class for expanded clones.

J gene	clone size	V gene	D gene	CDR3 DNA	CDR3 protein
TRBJ2-1	NA	TRBV10-2	NA	TGCGCCACCCTCAGTCCGGAGGCAGGGCAAGAGACCCAGTTCTTC	CATLSPEAGQETQFF
TRBJ2-1	medium-sized	TRBV6-1	NA	TGTGCCAGCATAATAGGGACTTCCTACAATGAGCAGTTCTTC	CASIIGTSYNEQFF
TRBJ2-7	NA	TRBV7-2	NA	TGTGCCAGCAGCTTATTGGGGCTAGTTGATTACGAGCAGTACTTC	CASSLLGLVDYEQYF
TRBJ1-1	many	TRBV7-2	TRBD1	TGTGCCAGCAGCTCCCGGACAGGGGCACTTATGAACACTGAAGCTTTCTTT	CASSSRTGALMNTEAFF
TRBJ2-1	NA	TRBV12-5	NA	TGTGCTAGTGGTGTGTCGGTTTCCAACGAGCAGTTCTTC	CASGVSVSNEQFF
TRBJ2-1	few	TRBV6-1	TRBD2	TGTGCCAGCAGGCCGGGACTAGCGGGAGTAGGAGAGACCCAGTTCTTC	CASRPGLAGVGETQFF
TRBJ2-7	many	TRBV6-1	NA	TGTGCCAGCGGGTCGGACGGGGGGCCCTACGAGCAGTACTTC	CASGSDGGPYEQYF
TRBJ2-5	NA	TRBV6-1	NA	TGTGCCAGCAGTGAAGGGTGGGAACAAGAGACCCAGTACTTC	CASSEGWEQETQYF
TRBJ1-1	NA	TRBV11-3	NA	TGTGCCAGCAGCTTAGAAAGCCAGGGAAACACTGAAGCTTTCTTT	CASSLESQGNTEAFF
TRBJ2-3	NA	TRBV5-6	NA	TGTGCCAGCAGCTTTATCGGACGCACTGGGACAGATACGCAGTATTTT	CASSFIGRTGTDTQYF
TRBJ2-3	NA	TRBV6-1	NA	TGTGCCAGCACCGAAGGGTCAGGGGGGGGCACAGATACGCAGTATTTT	CASTEGSGGGTDTQYF
TRBJ2-1	NA	TRBV25-1	NA	TGTGCCAGCAGTTCACCAGAGGCAATTGGGGATGAGCAGTTCTTC	CASSSPEAIGDEQFF
TRBJ2-7	medium-sized	TRBV12-3/TRBV12-4	TRBD2	TGTGCCAGCAGCCCTAGCGGGGGATACAATGAGCAGTACTTC	CASSPSGGYNEQYF
TRBJ2-3	many	TRBV7-6	TRBD2	TGTGCCAGCAGCAGCCAGCGGGGGGGCACAGATACGCAGTATTTT	CASSSQRGGTDTQYF
TRBJ2-7	NA	TRBV6-1	NA	TGTGCCAGCAGGCCGATCGGACAGAGATCCTACGAGCAGTACTTC	CASRPIGQRSYEQYF
TRBJ2-1	many	TRBV11-2	TRBD2	TGTGCCAGCAGCTTCTTCGCTCGGGGAGGGCCCTACAATGAGCAGTTCTTC	CASSFFARGGPYNEQFF
TRBJ1-2	many	TRBV6-1	TRBD1	TGTGCCAGCAGCCTCCCGGGACAGGGAACATATGGCTACACCTTC	CASSLPGQGTYGYTF
TRBJ2-2	medium-sized	TRBV7-2	NA	TGTGCCAGCAGACGCCTAACCGGGGAGCTGTTTTTT	CASRRLTGELFF
TRBJ2-1	NA	TRBV7-6	TRBD2	TGTGCCAGCAGCTCCCCTTTCCTGGCGGGAGGGCGCAATGAGCAGTTCTTC	CASSSPFLAGGRNEQFF
TRBJ2-3	medium-sized	TRBV27	NA	TGTGCCAGCAGTTTAATGGGGTATGGCACAGATACGCAGTATTTT	CASSLMGYGTDTQYF
TRBJ2-7	NA	TRBV7-2	TRBD1	TGTGCCAGCCAAATCGACAGGGGCGCCTACAATGAGCAGTACTTC	CASQIDRGAYNEQYF
TRBJ2-5	medium-sized	TRBV7-2	TRBD2	TGTGCCAGCAGTTTCGGACTAGCGGCGGGCGGCGAGACCCAGTACTTC	CASSFGLAAGGETQYF
TRBJ2-2	once	TRBV7-3	NA	TGTGCCAGCAGCACCCGAGTCGGGGAGCTGTTTTTT	CASSTRVGELFF
TRBJ2-1	NA	TRBV6-5	TRBD2	TGTGCCAGCAGTTACCGGACTAGCGGGAGACAAGAGACCCAGTTCTTC	CASSYRTSGRQETQFF
TRBJ2-1	medium-sized	TRBV7-2	NA	TGTGCCAGCACCACTTCGCGGGACTCCCAAGAGACCCAGTTCTTC	CASTTSRDSQETQFF
TRBJ2-7	NA	TRBV12-3/TRBV12-4	NA	TGTGCCAGCAGGGGGGAGATCCACGAGCAGTACTTC	CASRGEIHEQYF
TRBJ2-2	NA	TRBV6-5	TRBD1	TGTGCCAGCAGGTCGACTACAGGGGGCGCTTCCGGGGAGCTGTTTTTT	CASRSTTGGASGELFF
TRBJ2-1	NA	TRBV6-1	NA	TGTGCCAGCATAAACCGGGGCCAATCTGAGCAGTTCTTC	CASINRGQSEQFF
TRBJ2-1	NA	TRBV6-1	TRBD2	TGTGCCAGCAGTCCGAGCCGGAGCGGGAGGTCCAATGAGCAGTTCTTC	CASSPSRSGRSNEQFF
TRBJ2-1	NA	TRBV7-5	NA	NA	CISVPEATQDRASSYEQFF
TRBJ1-2	few	TRBV12-3/TRBV12-4	TRBD1	TGTGCCAGCAGACCCCCAGGACAGGGATTTTATGGCTACACCTTC	CASRPPGQGFYGYTF
TRBJ2-6	medium-sized	TRBV6-1	NA	TGTGCCAGCAGTCCCCTTTCTGGGGCCAACGTCCTGACTTTC	CASSPLSGANVLTF
TRBJ1-6	NA	TRBV4-3	NA	TGCGCCAGCAGCCAAGATAATCCGGGGGCCCATAATTCACCCCTCCACTTT	CASSQDNPGAHNSPLHF
TRBJ2-1	many	TRBV7-6	TRBD1	TGTGCCAGCAGCACACCCGGGACAGGGAAAGAGCAGTTCTTC	CASSTPGTGKEQFF
TRBJ2-4	NA	TRBV12-3/TRBV12-4	TRBD1	TGTGCCAGCCTACGGGACAGCTCCTACAATGAGCAGTACTTC	CASLRDSSYNEQYF
TRBJ2-3	NA	TRBV6-1	NA	TGTGCCAGCAGTGAATCGGGGGCCCTCACAGATACGCAGTATTTT	CASSESGALTDTQYF
TRBJ2-7	many	TRBV12-3/TRBV12-4	NA	TGTGCCAGCAGTTTTCTTAGGAGCAATGAGCAGTACTTC	CASSFLRSNEQYF
TRBJ1-5	medium-sized	TRBV7-8	NA	TGTGCCAGCAGCCCTCCCGGGACACTTCAGACCCGAGCCCAGCATTTT	CASSPPGTLQTRAQHF
TRBJ2-5	medium-sized	TRBV6-1	TRBD2	TGTGCCAGCAGTGAGGAGACTAGCGGGGGGGTCCAAGAGACCCAGTACTTC	CASSEETSGGVQETQYF
TRBJ2-1	NA	TRBV11-2	NA	TGTGCCAGCAGCTTCAATGAGCAGTTCTTC	CASSFNEQFF
TRBJ2-5	medium-sized	TRBV7-7	NA	TGTGCTAGCAGCTTAAGGGAATTGGGTGAGCAGTACTTC	CASSLRELGEQYF
TRBJ2-1	many	TRBV6-1	NA	TGTGCCAGTGGGCGGGTACAAGAGACCCAGTTCTTC	CASGRVQETQFF
TRBJ2-7	few	TRBV12-3/TRBV12-4	NA	TGTGCCAGCAGGATCCGATCCTACAATGAGCAGTACTTC	CASRIRSYNEQYF
TRBJ2-3	NA	TRBV18	NA	TGTGCCAGCTCACCAGTTCTAGCTAGCACAGATACGCAGTATTTT	CASSPVLASTDTQYF
TRBJ2-1	medium-sized	TRBV7-2	TRBD2	TGTGCCAGCAGCTTTAGCGGGAGCACCTACGAGCAGTTCTTC	CASSFSGSTYEQFF
TRBJ1-4	NA	TRBV6-1	NA	TGTGCCAGCTCGGGGGGAGAACAGGAAAAACTGTTTTTT	CASSGGEQEKLFF
TRBJ1-2	medium-sized	TRBV27	NA	TGTGCCAGCAGTTTACTAACAGGGAAAACCGGCTACACCTTC	CASSLLTGKTGYTF
TRBJ2-2	few	TRBV27	NA	TGTGCCAGCAGTTTAGATGGGTTTGGGACCGGGGAGCTGTTTTTT	CASSLDGFGTGELFF
TRBJ2-3	many	TRBV7-8	NA	TGTGCCAGCAGCTTACAGGGGCGGGGGTCAGATACGCAGTATTTT	CASSLQGRGSDTQYF
TRBJ2-1	many	TRBV27	TRBD2	TGTGCCAGCCGTAGCGGGAGCTCCTACAATGAGCAGTTCTTC	CASRSGSSYNEQFF
TRBJ2-1	NA	TRBV6-1	NA	TGTGCCAGCAGTGAAGCACTCGACGGCCCCGCGGGGACCCAGTTCTTC	CASSEALDGPAGTQFF
TRBJ2-3	NA	TRBV27	TRBD2	TGTGCCAGCAGTTTCTATCTAGCGGGAGGCACAGATACGCAGTATTTT	CASSFYLAGGTDTQYF
TRBJ2-2	few	TRBV11-2	NA	TGTGCCAGCAGGGGGGGGCCGAACACCGGGGAGCTGTTTTTT	CASRGGPNTGELFF
TRBJ2-7	few	TRBV5-6	NA	TGTGCCAGCAGCCTGGACAGGAGGCTTGGGGGGACCTACGAGCAGTACTTC	CASSLDRRLGGTYEQYF